The text below deals with one T cell receptor (beta chain). The junction had 13 bases not matched to a gene; V was cut back by 4 bases and J by 8 bases. CDR1 and CDR2 (germline): SNHLY, FYNNEI. The CDR3 has 16 amino acids. Scientists amplified the TCR beta CDR3 regions from RNA transcripts. HTBI-primed RT-PCR formed the first round, and a multiplex PCR formed the second. A single record per CDR3 protein comes from TCRdb applying MiXCR to the multiplex PCR reads. This sample has around 1,000,000 distinct CDR3 sequences, with around a third found just once. The sample originates from a study of Graves' ophthalmopathy and Graves' hyperthyroidism. People with hyperthyroidism were aged 18 to 65 and newly diagnosed, under 2 months' duration.

The V call is TRBV2, the J call TRBJ1-2; TRBD1 agrees at 10 bases. The TCR comes from an adult man with Graves' hyperthyroidism. Sequencing was carried out using peripheral blood or thyroid tissue (not recorded which). CDR3 protein: CASSARGQGRAMGYTF. The CDR3 region has the DNA TGTGCCAGCAGTGCTAGGGGACAGGGGAGGGCGATGGGCTACACCTTC.